This T cell receptor (beta chain) was sequenced during a study of blood T cell repertoires in COVID-19. For the study at large: Italy, Spain and the United States were the sources of the convalescent and acute COVID-19 samples. PBMCs, B-cell-depleted T cells, or T cells were the source of the cDNA or gDNA that made up the material.

CDR3 length equals 15 residues. The V gene lost 4 bases and the J gene lost 2 bases, with 14 bases spanning the gap. CDR1 ENHRY and CDR2 SYGVKD come from the germline V gene. Original processing notes: Estimation of nucleated cell counts relied on the amplification of reference gene primers. The method was immunoSEQ multiplex PCR; TCRdb's version includes in-frame clones alone and lacks a portion of them. V and J calls and clone size come straight from that table; D and trimming were deduced from the DNA. The sample contains roughly 130,000 clones, roughly 80% of which appear only once. The receptor's source is a woman in her fifties or sixties with acute or convalescent COVID-19. The sequencing input was peripheral blood. The chain recombines TRBV10-3 with TRBJ1-2; D call uncertain. The DNA for the CDR3 is TGTGCCATCAGTGGGCAGGTTCTGACCAACTATGGCTACACCTTC. Translated: CAISGQVLTNYGYTF.